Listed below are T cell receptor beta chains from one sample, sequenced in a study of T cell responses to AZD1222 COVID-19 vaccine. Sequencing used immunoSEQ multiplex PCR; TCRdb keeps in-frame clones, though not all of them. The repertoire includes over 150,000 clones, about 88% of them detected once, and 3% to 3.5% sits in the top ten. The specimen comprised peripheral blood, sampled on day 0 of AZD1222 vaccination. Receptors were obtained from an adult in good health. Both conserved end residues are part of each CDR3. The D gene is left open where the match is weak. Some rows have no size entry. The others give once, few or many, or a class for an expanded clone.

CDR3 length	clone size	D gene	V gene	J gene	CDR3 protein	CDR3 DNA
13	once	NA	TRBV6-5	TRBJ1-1	CASRSTGTTEAFF	TGTGCCAGCAGATCTACAGGGACCACTGAAGCTTTCTTT
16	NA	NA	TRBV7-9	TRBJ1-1	CASSSSKGAGDTEAFF	TGTGCCAGCAGCAGCTCGAAAGGGGCAGGGGACACTGAAGCTTTCTTT
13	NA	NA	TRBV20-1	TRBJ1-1	CSASLDGNTEAFF	TGCAGTGCTAGTTTAGACGGGAACACTGAAGCTTTCTTT
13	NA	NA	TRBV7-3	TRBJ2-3	CASSLGVTDTQYF	TGTGCCAGCAGCTTAGGAGTCACAGATACGCAGTATTTT
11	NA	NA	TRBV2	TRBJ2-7	CASSDAYEQYF	TGTGCCAGCAGTGACGCCTACGAGCAGTACTTC
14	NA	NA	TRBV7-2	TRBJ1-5	CASSFGRSNQPQHF	TGTGCCAGCAGCTTCGGACGGAGCAATCAGCCCCAGCATTTT
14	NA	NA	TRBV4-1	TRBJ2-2	CASSQDPGAGELFF	TGCGCCAGCAGCCAAGATCCGGGGGCCGGGGAGCTGTTTTTT
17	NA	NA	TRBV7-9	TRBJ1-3	CASSLDPGIPSGNTIYF	TGTGCCAGCAGCTTAGATCCAGGCATCCCCTCTGGAAACACCATATATTTT
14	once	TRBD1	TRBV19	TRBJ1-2	CATNPGQGAYGYTF	TGTGCCACTAATCCGGGACAGGGGGCTTATGGCTACACCTTC
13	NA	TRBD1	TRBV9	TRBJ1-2	CASSGQGTYGYTF	TGTGCCAGCAGCGGACAGGGGACCTATGGCTACACCTTC
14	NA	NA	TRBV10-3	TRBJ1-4	CATRRDPTNEKLFF	TGTGCCACCCGCCGGGACCCAACTAATGAAAAACTGTTTTTT
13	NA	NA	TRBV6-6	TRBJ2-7	CASTPTGSYEQYF	TGTGCCAGCACCCCCACAGGGTCCTACGAGCAGTACTTC
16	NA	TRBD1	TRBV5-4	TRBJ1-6	CASSLRTGRNNSPLHF	TGTGCCAGCAGCTTGAGGACAGGGCGAAATAATTCACCCCTCCACTTT
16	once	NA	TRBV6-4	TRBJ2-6	CASSDAPSSGANVLTF	TGTGCCAGCAGTGACGCTCCAAGCTCTGGGGCCAACGTCCTGACTTTC
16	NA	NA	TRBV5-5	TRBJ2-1	CASSLGPETSYNEQFF	TGTGCCAGCAGCTTGGGTCCCGAGACTTCCTACAATGAGCAGTTCTTC
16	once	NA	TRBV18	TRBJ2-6	CASSPDRGGGANVLTF	TGTGCCAGCTCACCGGATCGGGGTGGTGGGGCCAACGTCCTGACTTTC
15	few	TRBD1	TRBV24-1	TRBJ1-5	CATSDLDRGNQPQHF	TGTGCCACCAGTGACCTGGACAGGGGGAATCAGCCCCAGCATTTT
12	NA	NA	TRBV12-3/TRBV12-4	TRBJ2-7	CASSSLPYEQYF	TGTGCCAGCAGTTCCCTTCCCTACGAGCAGTACTTC
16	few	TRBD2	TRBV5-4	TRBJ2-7	CASSLGTSGGLYEQYF	TGTGCCAGCAGCTTGGGGACTAGCGGGGGGCTCTACGAGCAGTACTTC
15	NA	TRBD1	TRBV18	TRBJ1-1	CASSPKTGMNTEAFF	TGTGCCAGCTCCCCGAAGACAGGGATGAACACTGAAGCTTTCTTT
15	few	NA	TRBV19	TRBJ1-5	CASSRDPYSNQPQHF	TGTGCCAGTAGCAGGGACCCTTATAGCAATCAGCCCCAGCATTTT
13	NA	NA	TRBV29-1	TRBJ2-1	CSVGAANYNEQFF	TGCAGCGTTGGGGCGGCCAATTACAATGAGCAGTTCTTC
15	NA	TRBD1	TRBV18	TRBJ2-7	CASSIGQGLSYEQYF	TGTGCCAGCTCAATAGGACAGGGCCTCTCCTACGAGCAGTACTTC
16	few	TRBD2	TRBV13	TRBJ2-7	CASSWGAGGHSYEQYF	TGTGCCAGCAGCTGGGGGGCGGGGGGCCACTCCTACGAGCAGTACTTC
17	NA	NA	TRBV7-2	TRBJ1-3	CASSLVPGGRSGNTIYF	TGTGCCAGCAGCTTAGTCCCCGGGGGGCGCTCTGGAAACACCATATATTTT
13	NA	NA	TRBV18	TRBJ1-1	CASSSAMATEAFF	TGTGCCAGCTCATCAGCTATGGCCACTGAAGCTTTCTTT
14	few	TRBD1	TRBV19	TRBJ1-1	CASSTTGGGTEAFF	TGTGCCAGTAGTACGACAGGGGGTGGAACTGAAGCTTTCTTT
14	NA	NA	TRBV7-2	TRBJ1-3	CASSLLGGANTIYF	TGTGCCAGCAGCTTATTAGGGGGGGCAAACACCATATATTTT
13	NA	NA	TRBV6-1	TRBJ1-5	CASSKPSNQPQHF	TGTGCCAGCAGCAAACCCTCAAATCAGCCCCAGCATTTT
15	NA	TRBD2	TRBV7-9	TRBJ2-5	CASTSGTSGQETQYF	TGTGCCAGCACTTCCGGGACTAGCGGCCAAGAGACCCAGTACTTC
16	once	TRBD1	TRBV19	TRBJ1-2	CASSKKGQGGIYGYTF	TGTGCCAGTAGTAAAAAAGGACAGGGTGGGATCTATGGCTACACCTTC
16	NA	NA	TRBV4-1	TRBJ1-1	CASSQEPPTGNTEAFF	TGCGCCAGCAGCCAAGAACCACCTACAGGGAACACTGAAGCTTTCTTT
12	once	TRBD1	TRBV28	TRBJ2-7	CASRDRVYEQYF	TGTGCCAGCAGGGACAGGGTCTACGAGCAGTACTTC
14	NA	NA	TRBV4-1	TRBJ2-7	CASSQVYSPSEQYF	TGCGCCAGCAGCCAAGTATACAGTCCTTCAGAGCAGTACTTC
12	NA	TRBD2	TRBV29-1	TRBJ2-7	CSGTSGIYEQYF	TGCAGCGGGACTAGCGGAATCTACGAGCAGTACTTC
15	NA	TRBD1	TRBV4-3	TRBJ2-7	CASSNLRTGGYEQYF	TGCGCCAGCAGCAATCTAAGGACAGGGGGCTACGAGCAGTACTTC
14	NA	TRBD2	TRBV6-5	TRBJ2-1	CASSLAGTYNEQFF	TGTGCCAGCAGTCTAGCGGGGACCTACAATGAGCAGTTCTTC
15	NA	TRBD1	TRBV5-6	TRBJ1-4	CASSSRTGVGEKLFF	TGTGCCAGCAGCTCCCGGACAGGGGTTGGTGAAAAACTGTTTTTT
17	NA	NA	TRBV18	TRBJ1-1	CASSPIRQGEGNTEAFF	TGTGCCAGCTCACCCATACGTCAGGGTGAGGGGAACACTGAAGCTTTCTTT
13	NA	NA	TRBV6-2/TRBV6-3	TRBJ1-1	CASSSQGNTEAFF	TGTGCCAGCAGTTCCCAGGGTAACACTGAAGCTTTCTTT
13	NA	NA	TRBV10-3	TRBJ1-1	CATHPGAATEAFF	TGTGCCACACACCCGGGGGCGGCCACTGAAGCTTTCTTT
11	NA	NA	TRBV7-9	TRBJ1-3	CASSFENTIYF	TGTGCCAGCAGCTTCGAGAACACCATATATTTT
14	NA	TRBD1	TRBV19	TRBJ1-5	CASSSSTGNQPQHF	TGTGCCAGTAGTTCCTCGACAGGGAATCAGCCCCAGCATTTT
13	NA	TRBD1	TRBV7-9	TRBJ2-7	CASSRDRGREQYF	TGTGCCAGCAGCCGGGACAGGGGGAGGGAGCAGTACTTC
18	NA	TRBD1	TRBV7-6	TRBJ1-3	CASSTQGGTVRSGNTIYF	TGTGCCAGCAGCACCCAGGGGGGGACGGTCCGCTCTGGAAACACCATATATTTT